The 32 T cell receptor beta chains below all came from one sample that was sequenced in a study of CD8 T cells in ankylosing spondylitis (dated by TCRdb to the late 2010s). What the research found in general, with its limitations: A TCR beta motif made up of seven or eight highly homologous amino acid variants appeared to be characteristic of blood from ankylosing spondylitis patients.

Their recognized antigens are unknown. To prepare the library, 5' RACE was applied. Sequencing took place on an Illumina HiSeq 2500. The public sequencing data were trimmed at Q25 with fastp and processed into clonotypes with MiXCR by TCRdb, which kept only in-frame beta chains. Rows are unified per CDR3 protein, each entry keeping the most common DNA and genes. This sample has roughly 670,000 distinct CDR3 sequences in its table, and under 20% of those were observed once. Around 19% of the sample is in the top ten clones. Sequenced sample: blood, either unsorted or a sorted T cell fraction (not recorded which). These TCRs come from a male donor with ankylosing spondylitis.

V usage is TRBV20-1 and J usage is TRBJ2-7; 9 nucleotides line up with TRBD1. V was pared by 7 bases and J by 5 bases, with 12 bases of the junction left unmatched. In germline, CDR1 is DFQATT, CDR2 SNEGSKA (reference sequence). The CDR3 runs to 14 residues. In DNA, the CDR3 is TGCAGTGTCAAAGGAGGACAGGGGTCCCACGAGCAGTACTTC. Translated: CSVKGGQGSHEQYF.

On this clonotype: Compared with germline, one end of the junction differs, possibly owing to a read error. The chain uses TRBV7-7 and TRBJ2-7; a possible D gene is TRBD1 (6 bases). The CDR3 has 13 amino acids. Germline CDR1 reads SSHAT; CDR2 reads FNYEAQ (reference sequence). The CDR3 coding sequence is TGTGCTAGCAGCACCGACAGGTCGGGCGAGCAGTACTTC. Its translation is CASSTDRSGEQYF.

Ten or more counts support this clonotype. V gene TRBV10-3 combines with J gene TRBJ2-1; 8 nucleotides match TRBD2. Germline V gene lookup returns CDR1 ENHRY and CDR2 SYGVKD. The CDR3 runs 14 residues. V lost 3 bases, J lost 7 bases, and 5 bases stayed unmatched. The CDR3 coding sequence is TGTGCCATCAGTGATCGGGGGGGCAGGAATGAGCAGTTCTTC. It translates to CAISDRGGRNEQFF.

This clonotype was counted between two and nine times. The chain uses TRBV30 and TRBJ2-1; D not certain. The CDR3 spans 11 residues. From germline, CDR1 is GTSNPN and CDR2 SVGIG (reference sequence). The V gene lost 2 bases and the J gene lost 6 bases, with 5 bases spanning the gap. The CDR3 loop reads CAWSPVNEQFF. The CDR3 DNA reads TGTGCCTGGAGTCCAGTCAATGAGCAGTTCTTC.

The rearrangement joins TRBV27 to TRBJ1-6; D unresolved. V lost 5 bases to trimming and J lost 0 bases, with 11 bases between them. This CDR3 has 16 residues. CDR1 and CDR2 (germline): MNHEY, SMNVEV (reference sequence). For the CDR3, the DNA is TGTGCCAGCAGTAGGACTCCCGTCTCCTATAATTCACCCCTCCACTTT. Translated: CASSRTPVSYNSPLHF.

This clonotype was observed a single time. The chain combines TRBV19 with TRBJ1-1; the D is unclear. CDR3 size: 12 residues. Germline CDR1 and CDR2: LNHDA and SQIVND (reference sequence). V was shortened by 5 bases and J by 3 bases, with 7 bases between the two germline ends. For the CDR3, the DNA is TGTGCCAGTAGTGGCAGGTACACTGAAGCTTTCTTT. Translation: CASSGRYTEAFF.

The chain employs TRBV19 and TRBJ1-1; D is uncertain. This CDR3 spans 12 amino acids. The ends were cut back, 7 bases at V and 7 bases at J, with 13 bases in the middle. Germline V gene sequence: CDR1 LNHDA, CDR2 SQIVND (reference sequence). In DNA form, the CDR3 reads TGTGCCAGTACTCAGACCCGGTTTGAAGCTTTCTTT. Translating gives CASTQTRFEAFF.

The chain uses TRBV6-1 and TRBJ1-5; TRBD1 aligns across 7 bases. CDR3 length: 13 residues. The junction had 9 bases not matched to a gene; V was cut back by 7 bases and J by 9 bases. Germline CDR1 is MNHNS and CDR2 is SASEGT. CDR3 region: CASIGTDITPQHF. CDR3 DNA: TGTGCCAGCATCGGGACAGATATCACGCCCCAGCATTTT.

The CDR3 DNA follows: TGTGCCAGCAGTTTTGACCCGGGGATTGCCCGCTCCTATAATTCACCCCTCCACTTT. Its translation is CASSFDPGIARSYNSPLHF. The rearrangement links TRBV6-5 to TRBJ1-6; no definite D call. V was shortened by 4 bases and J by 0 bases, with 19 bases between the two germline ends. The germline gives CDR1 MNHEY, CDR2 SVGAGI. The CDR3 is 19 residues long.

The table lists this clonotype with a few counts. The chain combines TRBV30 with TRBJ2-3, with D possibly matching TRBD1 (5 bases). The CDR3 consists of 16 residues. V lost 1 base and J 1 base, leaving 15 bases between the germline ends. Germline V gene sequence: CDR1 GTSNPN, CDR2 SVGIG (reference sequence). For the CDR3, the DNA is TGTGCCTGGAGTGGCCAACAGGCCTTGGGCACAGATACGCAGTATTTT. Encoded protein: CAWSGQQALGTDTQYF.

The V gene is TRBV6-2 or TRBV6-3, the J gene TRBJ2-1; 8 bases map to TRBD1. Germline V CDR1 and CDR2: MNHEY, SVGEGT. Trimming removed 9 bases from V and 5 bases from J; junction bases left unmatched: 3. CDR3 size: 12 residues. The CDR3 DNA is TGTGCCAGTCGGACAGGGAACAATGAGCAGTTCTTC. Amino acid sequence: CASRTGNNEQFF.

The rearrangement uses TRBV5-1 and TRBJ1-2, with unresolved D. Germline assignment: CDR1 SGHRS and CDR2 YFSETQ. The ends were cut back, 2 bases at V and 4 bases at J, with 21 bases in the middle. The CDR3 totals 17 residues. CDR3 in DNA: TGCGCCAGCAGCTTCATTTGGGCCTCCATACTTAGCTATGGCTACACCTTC. Translated, it gives CASSFIWASILSYGYTF.

This clonotype has more than one count but fewer than ten. The chain carries TRBV4-1 and TRBJ2-1; perhaps TRBD2 as D (6 bases). The CDR3 extends over 15 amino acids. The V gene lost 1 base and the J gene lost 10 bases, with 17 bases spanning the gap. Germline V gene sequence: CDR1 MGHRA, CDR2 YSYEKL. The CDR3 spells CASSQGEAGPLEQFF. CDR3 DNA: TGCGCCAGCAGCCAAGGGGAGGCCGGTCCTTTAGAGCAGTTCTTC.

There are a few counts of this clonotype. The J gene is TRBJ1-6, the V gene TRBV7-9; D unclear. V was pared by 2 bases and J by 9 bases, with 14 bases between. This CDR3 has 15 amino acids. Germline loops: CDR1 SEHNR, CDR2 FQNEAQ (reference sequence). The CDR3 DNA sequence: TGTGCCAGCAGCTTACTGGTCGGGGTTGGTTCACCCCTCCACTTT. This sequence encodes CASSLLVGVGSPLHF.

The chain employs TRBV4-1 and TRBJ2-5; possible D gene TRBD2, 6 bases. Germline CDR1 and CDR2: MGHRA and YSYEKL. The CDR3 runs to 14 residues. Trimming removed 5 bases from V and 3 bases from J, with 13 bases in between. The chain's CDR3 is CASSFGGAEETQYF. The CDR3 bases are TGCGCCAGCAGCTTTGGAGGGGCCGAAGAGACCCAGTACTTC.

V and J are TRBV7-9 and TRBJ2-7; TRBD2 matches at 7 bases. The germline CDR1 and CDR2 sequences are SEHNR and FQNEAQ (reference sequence). Losses at the gene ends were 1 base for V and 6 bases for J; bases not matched to a gene: 6. The CDR3 is made up of 14 amino acids. The CDR3: CASSLGAGVIEQYF. In nucleotides, the CDR3 is TGTGCCAGCAGCTTAGGGGCGGGAGTGATCGAGCAGTACTTC.

In this sample, this clonotype turned up a few times. V usage is TRBV20-1 and J usage is TRBJ2-1, with 9 bases aligning to TRBD2. The germline CDR1 and CDR2 sequences are DFQATT and SNEGSKA (reference sequence). CDR3 length: 16 residues. The J segment lost 8 bases and the V segment lost 4 bases, leaving 15 bases of the junction unmatched. CDR3 in amino acids: CSANDPYAGGKHEQFF. In DNA form, the CDR3 reads TGCAGTGCTAATGACCCCTACGCGGGAGGGAAGCATGAGCAGTTCTTC.

This clonotype was seen just once. V usage is TRBV20-1 and J usage is TRBJ1-1, with no clear D. V was cut by 3 bases and J by 0 bases, with 8 bases left in between. The CDR3 has 13 residues. Per the germline V gene, CDR1 is DFQATT and CDR2 is SNEGSKA (reference sequence). The CDR3 spells CSASREMNTEAFF. In nucleotides, the CDR3 is TGCAGTGCTAGCCGAGAGATGAACACTGAAGCTTTCTTT.

The chain carries TRBV11-2 and TRBJ1-6; TRBD1 aligns across 10 bases. J lost 3 bases, V lost 6 bases, and 5 bases had no gene match. The CDR3 extends over 16 amino acids. CDR1 is SGHAT, CDR2 FQNNGV, per germline. CDR3 protein: CASSRQGANYNSPLHF. DNA for the CDR3: TGTGCCAGCAGTCGACAGGGGGCTAACTATAATTCACCCCTCCACTTT.

This clonotype showed up just a few times. The chain uses TRBV4-3 and TRBJ2-7, with TRBD2 identical over 9 bases. CDR1 and CDR2 from the germline V gene are LGHNA and YSLEER. The CDR3 loop spans 15 amino acids. Losses at the gene ends were 1 base for V and 3 bases for J; bases not matched to a gene: 4. The chain's CDR3 is CASSQGSSGGYEQYF. The CDR3 nucleotides are TGCGCCAGCAGCCAAGGGAGTAGCGGGGGCTACGAGCAGTACTTC.

As concerns this clonotype: At one boundary the junction diverges from the germline segment, which might be a read error. J is TRBJ2-3 and V is TRBV12-3 or TRBV12-4; 10 positions agree with TRBD1. This CDR3 is built from 11 residues. The CDR3 protein is CASSRDRGRSF. Here the CDR3 DNA reads TGTGCCAGCAGCCGGGACAGGGGACGCTCTTTT.

This clonotype was seen many times. The genes are TRBV12-3 or TRBV12-4 and TRBJ1-5; D is possibly TRBD1 (5 bases). This CDR3 contains 16 residues. Trimming pared 7 bases from V and 2 bases from J, leaving 18 bases between. The CDR3 loop reads CASNPGGGVGNQPQHF. The CDR3 nucleotides read TGTGCCAGCAACCCCGGGGGGGGAGTTGGCAATCAGCCCCAGCATTTT.

This clonotype was seen a few times. The chain joins TRBV25-1 to TRBJ2-1, with 8 bases that match TRBD2. From germline, CDR1 is MGHDK and CDR2 SYGVNS. The length of the CDR3 is 14 residues. V trimming: 5 bases; J trimming: 9 bases; junction bases outside the gene matches: 9. The CDR3 nucleotides are TGTGCCAGCAGTTGGGAACGGGAGGGGGGTGAGCAGTTCTTC. Its protein product is CASSWEREGGEQFF. Variable domain in full (rest from reference TRBV25-1 and TRBJ2-1): EADIYQTPRYLVIGTGKKITLECSQTMGHDKMYWYQQDPGMELHLIHYSYGVNSTEKGDLSSESTVSRIRTEHFPLTLESARPSHTSQYLCASSWEREGGEQFFGPGTRLTVL.

The rearrangement joins TRBV6-1 to TRBJ1-5, with D perhaps TRBD1 (5 bases). V gave up 6 bases and J gave up 2 bases, with 17 bases separating them. CDR1 is MNHNS and CDR2 is SASEGT in the germline V gene. The CDR3 length is 16 residues. The chain's CDR3 is CASSRYGTWGNQPQHF. In DNA, the CDR3 is TGTGCCAGCAGCCGATACGGGACGTGGGGCAATCAGCCCCAGCATTTT.

The V gene is TRBV9, the J gene TRBJ2-1, with D possibly TRBD1 on 6 matching bases. The CDR3 runs 15 residues. Trimming cost V 7 bases and J 5 bases, with 19 bases left between them. The germline CDR1 and CDR2 sequences are SGDLS and YYNGEE. The CDR3 region has the DNA TGTGCCAGCGGCCCCATGGGACACCTTGACAATGAGCAGTTCTTC. Translating gives CASGPMGHLDNEQFF.

This clonotype was observed a handful of times. This chain links TRBV29-1 with TRBJ2-1; maybe TRBD2 (6 bases). V lost 4 bases, J lost 0 bases, and 10 bases lay in between. CDR1 is SQVTM, CDR2 ANQGSEA, per germline. The CDR3 extends over 14 amino acids. CDR3 sequence (DNA): TGCAGCGTTGTACGGGGGAGCTCCTACAATGAGCAGTTCTTC. It yields the protein CSVVRGSSYNEQFF.

V gene TRBV2 combines with J gene TRBJ1-6, with TRBD1 matching over 7 bases. V was clipped by 8 bases and J by 10 bases; unmatched bases: 11. The CDR3 spans 14 residues. Germline V gene lookup returns CDR1 SNHLY and CDR2 FYNNEI. The CDR3 bases are TGTGCCAGCTACAGGGGTTCGACGGGATCACCCCTCCACTTT. Amino acids: CASYRGSTGSPLHF.

This clonotype has only a few counts. The V gene is TRBV20-1, the J gene TRBJ2-7; 11 bases match TRBD1. In germline, CDR1 is DFQATT, CDR2 SNEGSKA (reference sequence). The V segment lost 4 bases and the J segment 3 bases; nucleotides outside the gene matches: 2. The CDR3 loop spans 13 amino acids. The CDR3 loop is CSATGTGGYEQYF. The CDR3 bases are TGCAGTGCTACAGGGACAGGGGGCTACGAGCAGTACTTC.

V usage is TRBV6-1 and J usage is TRBJ2-3; 13 bases align to TRBD2. The CDR3 has 15 residues. Germline CDR1 MNHNS, CDR2 SASEGT. V gave up 4 bases and J gave up 6 bases; unmatched junction bases: 4. CDR3 in amino acids: CASSARTSGGDTQYF. In DNA form, the CDR3 reads TGTGCCAGCAGTGCAAGGACTAGCGGGGGCGATACGCAGTATTTT.

This clonotype was recorded many times. The rearrangement links TRBV5-4 to TRBJ2-5; TRBD1 aligns across 7 bases. The V gene's germline CDR1 is SGHNT and CDR2 YYREEE (reference sequence). The junction had 5 bases not matched to a gene; V was cut back by 6 bases and J by 3 bases. The CDR3 sequence is 13 residues long. CDR3 coding DNA: TGTGCCAGCACGACCGACAGGGAAGAGACCCAGTACTTC. The encoded protein is CASTTDREETQYF. Drawing the rest from reference TRBV5-4 and TRBJ2-5, the complete variable domain is ETGVTQSPTHLIKTRGQQVTLRCSSQSGHNTVSWYQQALGQGPQFIFQYYREEENGRGNFPPRFSGLQFPNYSSELNVNALELDDSALYLCASTTDREETQYFGPGTRLLVL.

The rearrangement joins TRBV7-2 to TRBJ1-4; the match to TRBD1 covers 7 bases. This CDR3 region has 15 residues. The V gene's germline CDR1 is SGHTA and CDR2 FQGNSA. Losses at the gene ends were 5 bases for V and 5 bases for J; bases not matched to a gene: 8. This chain's CDR3 is CASSPNRGGNEKLFF. The CDR3 region has the DNA TGTGCCAGCAGCCCCAACAGGGGAGGGAATGAAAAACTGTTTTTT.

The chain is built from TRBV5-1 and TRBJ1-1, with 7 bases lining up with TRBD1. Germline V gene lookup returns CDR1 SGHRS and CDR2 YFSETQ. The CDR3 contains 16 residues. V was pared by 4 bases and J by 0 bases, with 9 bases of the junction left unmatched. For the CDR3, the DNA is TGCGCCAGCAGCGCGGCCGGGACAGCTTTGAACACTGAAGCTTTCTTT. Its translation is CASSAAGTALNTEAFF.